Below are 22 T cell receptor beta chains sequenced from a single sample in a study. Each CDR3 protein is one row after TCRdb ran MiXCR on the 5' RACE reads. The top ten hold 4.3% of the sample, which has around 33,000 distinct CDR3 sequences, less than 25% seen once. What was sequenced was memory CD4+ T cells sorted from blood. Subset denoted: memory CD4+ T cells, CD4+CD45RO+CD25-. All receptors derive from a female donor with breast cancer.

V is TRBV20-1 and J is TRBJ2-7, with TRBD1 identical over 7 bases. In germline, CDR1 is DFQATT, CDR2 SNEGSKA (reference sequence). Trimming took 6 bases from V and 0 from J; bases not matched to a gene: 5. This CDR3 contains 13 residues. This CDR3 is CSARQGSSYEQYF. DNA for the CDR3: TGCAGTGCAAGACAGGGAAGCTCCTACGAGCAGTACTTC.

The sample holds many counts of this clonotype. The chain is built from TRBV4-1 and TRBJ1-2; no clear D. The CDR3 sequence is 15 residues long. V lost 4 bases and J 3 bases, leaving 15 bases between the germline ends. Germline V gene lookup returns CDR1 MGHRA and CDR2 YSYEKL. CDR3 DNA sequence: TGCGCCAGCAGCCCCACCTTGGGGTCGGACTATGGCTACACCTTC. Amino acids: CASSPTLGSDYGYTF.

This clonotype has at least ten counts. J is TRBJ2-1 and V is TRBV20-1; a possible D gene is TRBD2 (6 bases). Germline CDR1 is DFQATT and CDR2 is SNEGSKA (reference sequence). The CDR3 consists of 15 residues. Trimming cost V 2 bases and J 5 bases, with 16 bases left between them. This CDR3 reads CSARNYTGSNNEQFF. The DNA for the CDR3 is TGCAGTGCTAGAAACTATACCGGGAGCAACAATGAGCAGTTCTTC.

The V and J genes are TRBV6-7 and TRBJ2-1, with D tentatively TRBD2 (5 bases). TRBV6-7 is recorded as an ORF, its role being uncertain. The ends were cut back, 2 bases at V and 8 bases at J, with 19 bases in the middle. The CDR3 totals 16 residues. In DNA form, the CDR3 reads TGTGCCAGCAGTTACAGGGTCGGCCCACGGAGGCATGAGCAGTTCTTC. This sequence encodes CASSYRVGPRRHEQFF.

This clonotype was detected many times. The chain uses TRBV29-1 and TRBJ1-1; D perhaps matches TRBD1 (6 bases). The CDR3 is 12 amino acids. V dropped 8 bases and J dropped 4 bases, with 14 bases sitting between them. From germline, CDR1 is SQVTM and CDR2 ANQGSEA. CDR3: CSTHRDGTEAFF. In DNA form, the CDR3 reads TGCAGCACTCACAGGGACGGCACTGAAGCTTTCTTT.

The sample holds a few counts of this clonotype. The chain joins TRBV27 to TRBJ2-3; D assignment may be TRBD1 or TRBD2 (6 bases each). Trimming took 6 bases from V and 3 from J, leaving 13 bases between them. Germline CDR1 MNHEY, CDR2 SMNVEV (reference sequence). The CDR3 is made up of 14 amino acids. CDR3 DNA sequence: TGTGCCAGCAGGGGGGGCGGTGGGACAGATACGCAGTATTTT. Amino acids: CASRGGGGTDTQYF.

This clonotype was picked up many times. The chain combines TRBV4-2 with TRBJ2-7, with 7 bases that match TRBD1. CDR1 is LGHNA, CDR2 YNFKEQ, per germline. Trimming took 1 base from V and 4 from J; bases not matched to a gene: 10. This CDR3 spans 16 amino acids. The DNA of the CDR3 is TGTGCCAGCAGCCAAGCGACAGGGAAGCTCAGTTACGAGCAGTACTTC. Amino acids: CASSQATGKLSYEQYF.

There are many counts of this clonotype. The CDR3, as DNA: TGTGCCAGCACCCGTACTACTAGCGGGGGCACAGATACGCAGTATTTT. It codes for CASTRTTSGGTDTQYF. V is TRBV9 and J is TRBJ2-3; 10 nucleotides match TRBD2. The V segment lost 6 bases and the J segment 1 base; nucleotides outside the gene matches: 8. Germline CDR1 and CDR2: SGDLS and YYNGEE. This CDR3 has 16 residues.

DNA for the CDR3: TGTGCCAGCAGTGAACCGAACACCGGGGAGCTGTTTTTT. Encoded protein: CASSEPNTGELFF. The rearrangement uses TRBV2 and TRBJ2-2; unclear D gene. CDR3 size: 13 residues. V lost 2 bases, J lost 0 bases, and 1 base lay in between. Germline CDR1 SNHLY, CDR2 FYNNEI.

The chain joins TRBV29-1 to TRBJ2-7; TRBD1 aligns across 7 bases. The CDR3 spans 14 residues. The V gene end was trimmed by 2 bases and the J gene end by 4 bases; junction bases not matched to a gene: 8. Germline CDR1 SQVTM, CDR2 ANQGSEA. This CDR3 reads CSVETRDRHYEQYF. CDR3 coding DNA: TGCAGCGTTGAAACCCGGGACAGACATTACGAGCAGTACTTC.

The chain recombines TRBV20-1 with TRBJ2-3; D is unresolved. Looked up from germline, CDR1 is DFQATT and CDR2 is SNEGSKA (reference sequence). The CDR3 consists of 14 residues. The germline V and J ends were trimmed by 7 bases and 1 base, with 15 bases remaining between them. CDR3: CSGFGPLGTDTQYF. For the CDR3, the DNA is TGCAGTGGATTCGGGCCCTTGGGCACAGATACGCAGTATTTT.

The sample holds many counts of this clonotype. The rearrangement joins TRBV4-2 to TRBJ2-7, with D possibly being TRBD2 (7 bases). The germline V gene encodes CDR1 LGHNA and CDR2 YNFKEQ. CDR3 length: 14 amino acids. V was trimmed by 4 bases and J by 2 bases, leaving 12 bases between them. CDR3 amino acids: CASSLGGGAYEQYF. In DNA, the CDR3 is TGTGCCAGCAGCCTGGGAGGGGGGGCCTACGAGCAGTACTTC.

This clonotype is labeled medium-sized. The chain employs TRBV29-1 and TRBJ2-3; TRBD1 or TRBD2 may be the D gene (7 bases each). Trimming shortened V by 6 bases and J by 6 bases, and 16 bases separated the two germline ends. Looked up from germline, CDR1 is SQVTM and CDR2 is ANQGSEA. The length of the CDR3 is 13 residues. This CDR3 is CSVPRQGGDTQYF. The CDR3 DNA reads TGCAGCGTGCCCCGACAGGGAGGGGATACGCAGTATTTT.

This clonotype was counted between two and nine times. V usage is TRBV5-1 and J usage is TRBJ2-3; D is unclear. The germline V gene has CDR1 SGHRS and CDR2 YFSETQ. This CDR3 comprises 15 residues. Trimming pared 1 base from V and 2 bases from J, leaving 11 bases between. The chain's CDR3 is CASSLKSDLTDTQYF. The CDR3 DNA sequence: TGCGCCAGCAGCTTGAAATCCGATCTCACAGATACGCAGTATTTT.

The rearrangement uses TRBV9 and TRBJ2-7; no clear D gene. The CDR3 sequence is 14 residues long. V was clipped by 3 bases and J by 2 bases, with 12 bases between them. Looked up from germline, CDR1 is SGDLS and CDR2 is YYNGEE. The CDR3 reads CASSGRSQPYEQYF. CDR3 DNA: TGTGCCAGCAGCGGTCGGTCCCAACCCTACGAGCAGTACTTC.

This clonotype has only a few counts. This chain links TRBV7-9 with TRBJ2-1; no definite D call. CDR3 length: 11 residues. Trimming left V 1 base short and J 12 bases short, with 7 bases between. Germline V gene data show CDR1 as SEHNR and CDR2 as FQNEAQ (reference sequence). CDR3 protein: CASSLEGLQFF. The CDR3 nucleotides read TGTGCCAGCAGCTTAGAAGGGTTGCAGTTCTTC.

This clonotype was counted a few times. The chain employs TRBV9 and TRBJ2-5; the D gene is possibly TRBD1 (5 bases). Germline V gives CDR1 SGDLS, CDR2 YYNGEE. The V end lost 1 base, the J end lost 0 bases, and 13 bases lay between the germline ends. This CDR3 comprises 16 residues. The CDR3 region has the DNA TGTGCCAGCAGCGTACTTCAGGGCCCGCACCAAGAGACCCAGTACTTC. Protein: CASSVLQGPHQETQYF.

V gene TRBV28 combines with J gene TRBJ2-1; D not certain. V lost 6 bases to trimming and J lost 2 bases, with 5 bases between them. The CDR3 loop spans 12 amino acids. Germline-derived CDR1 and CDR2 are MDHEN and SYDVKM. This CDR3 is CASSPPYNEQFF. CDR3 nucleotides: TGTGCCAGCAGCCCTCCCTACAATGAGCAGTTCTTC. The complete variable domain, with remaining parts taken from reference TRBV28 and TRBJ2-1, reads DVKVTQSSRYLVKRTGEKVFLECVQDMDHENMFWYRQDPGLGLRLIYFSYDVKMKEKGDIPEGYSVSREKKERFSLILESASTNQTSMYLCASSPPYNEQFFGPGTRLTVL.

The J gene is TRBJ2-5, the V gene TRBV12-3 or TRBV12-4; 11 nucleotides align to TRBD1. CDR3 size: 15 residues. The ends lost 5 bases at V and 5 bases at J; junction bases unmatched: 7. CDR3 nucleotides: TGTGCCAGCAGTACAAAGGACAGGGGGCGGGAGACCCAGTACTTC. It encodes CASSTKDRGRETQYF.

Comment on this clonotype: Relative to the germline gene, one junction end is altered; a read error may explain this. CDR3 region: CASSLLSSGSSHNEQFF. Written as DNA, the CDR3 is TGTGCCAGCAGCTTACTCTCCAGCGGGAGCTCCCACAATGAGCAGTTCTTC. This chain uses TRBV7-6 with TRBJ2-1; 8 nucleotides line up with TRBD2. The CDR3 runs 17 residues. The germline CDR1 and CDR2 sequences are SGHVS and FNYEAQ.

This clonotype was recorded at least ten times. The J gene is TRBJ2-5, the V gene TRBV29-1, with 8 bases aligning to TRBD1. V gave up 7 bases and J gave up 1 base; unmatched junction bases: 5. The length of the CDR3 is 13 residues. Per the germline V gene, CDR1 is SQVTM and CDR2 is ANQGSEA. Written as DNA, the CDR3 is TGCAGCGGTGACAGGGGAGGCCAAGAGACCCAGTACTTC. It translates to CSGDRGGQETQYF.

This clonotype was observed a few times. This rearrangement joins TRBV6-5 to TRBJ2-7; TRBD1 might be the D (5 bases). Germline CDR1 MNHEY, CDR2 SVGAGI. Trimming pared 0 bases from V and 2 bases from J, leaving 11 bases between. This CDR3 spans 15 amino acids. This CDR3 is CASSYSSQGPYEQYF. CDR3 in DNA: TGTGCCAGCAGTTACTCGTCCCAGGGCCCCTACGAGCAGTACTTC.